These T cell receptor beta chains were read from a single sample in a study of cytotoxic CD8 clonotypes in ibrutinib-treated CLL. The method was immunoSEQ multiplex PCR; TCRdb's version includes in-frame clones alone and lacks a portion of them. The table shows a few hundred thousand clones, with 60% to 75% occurring only once. Sequences were derived from PBMCs, sampled after 24 months of ibrutinib treatment. The receptor source for this set is a human donor with chronic lymphocytic leukemia. Each CDR3 is given with its conserved first and last residue. Fields, in order: V gene, clone size, D gene, J gene, CDR3 protein, CDR3 DNA. D genes are given only for firm matches. Size tells how often a clone was seen (once, few, many) or the class of an expanded clone, and some rows leave it out.

V gene: TRBV30; clone size: .; D gene: TRBD2; J gene: TRBJ2-7; CDR3 protein: CAWSVLGGSQYEQYF; CDR3 DNA: TGTGCCTGGAGTGTTTTAGGCGGGAGCCAATACGAGCAGTACTTC
V gene: TRBV9; clone size: few; D gene: TRBD2; J gene: TRBJ2-1; CDR3 protein: CASSEPGLAGNEQFF; CDR3 DNA: TGTGCCAGCAGCGAGCCGGGACTAGCGGGAAATGAGCAGTTCTTC
V gene: TRBV9; clone size: .; D gene: .; J gene: TRBJ1-1; CDR3 protein: CASSAAAGGSPWNTEAFF; CDR3 DNA: TGTGCCAGCAGCGCCGCGGCGGGGGGGTCACCTTGGAACACTGAAGCTTTCTTT
V gene: TRBV11-2; clone size: .; D gene: TRBD1; J gene: TRBJ2-5; CDR3 protein: CASSPPGQGQETQYF; CDR3 DNA: TGTGCCAGCAGCCCGCCCGGACAGGGGCAAGAGACCCAGTACTTC
V gene: TRBV2; clone size: few; D gene: TRBD2; J gene: TRBJ2-7; CDR3 protein: CASKERGHSYEQYF; CDR3 DNA: TGTGCCAGCAAGGAGCGGGGTCACTCCTACGAGCAGTACTTC
V gene: TRBV5-1; clone size: .; D gene: .; J gene: TRBJ1-3; CDR3 protein: CASSSGFSGNTIYF; CDR3 DNA: TGCGCCAGCAGCTCGGGTTTCTCTGGAAACACCATATATTTT
V gene: TRBV10-1; clone size: .; D gene: TRBD2; J gene: TRBJ2-3; CDR3 protein: CASSEGLAGTGADTQYF; CDR3 DNA: TGCGCCAGCAGTGAGGGACTAGCGGGAACCGGGGCAGATACGCAGTATTTT
V gene: TRBV7-9; clone size: .; D gene: .; J gene: TRBJ1-3; CDR3 protein: CASSLAPQGYGNTIYF; CDR3 DNA: TGTGCCAGCAGCTTAGCCCCTCAGGGATACGGAAACACCATATATTTT
V gene: TRBV5-1; clone size: .; D gene: TRBD2; J gene: TRBJ2-7; CDR3 protein: CASSPIGLAGAEQYF; CDR3 DNA: TGCGCCAGCAGCCCAATCGGACTAGCGGGAGCCGAGCAGTACTTC
V gene: TRBV6-5; clone size: few; D gene: TRBD2; J gene: TRBJ2-1; CDR3 protein: CASSRLAGGHNEQFF; CDR3 DNA: TGTGCCAGCAGTCGACTAGCGGGAGGGCACAATGAGCAGTTCTTC
V gene: TRBV20-1; clone size: .; D gene: .; J gene: TRBJ2-7; CDR3 protein: CSSGDFYEQYF; CDR3 DNA: TGCAGCTCCGGGGACTTCTACGAGCAGTACTTC
V gene: TRBV9; clone size: .; D gene: TRBD2; J gene: TRBJ2-3; CDR3 protein: CASNLAGGTDTQYF; CDR3 DNA: TGTGCCAGCAACCTCGCCGGGGGGACAGATACGCAGTATTTT
V gene: TRBV29-1; clone size: .; D gene: TRBD1; J gene: TRBJ2-7; CDR3 protein: CSVEFLQGVTYEQYF; CDR3 DNA: TGCAGCGTTGAATTTTTGCAGGGGGTAACCTACGAGCAGTACTTC
V gene: TRBV28; clone size: .; D gene: .; J gene: TRBJ2-5; CDR3 protein: CASSLPTWYQETQYF; CDR3 DNA: TGTGCCAGCAGTTTACCCACCTGGTACCAAGAGACCCAGTACTTC
V gene: TRBV11-1; clone size: .; D gene: .; J gene: TRBJ1-1; CDR3 protein: CASSLATGVNTEAFF; CDR3 DNA: TGTGCCAGCAGCTTAGCCACAGGAGTGAACACTGAAGCTTTCTTT
V gene: TRBV6-5; clone size: .; D gene: .; J gene: TRBJ2-1; CDR3 protein: CASSYFGGEQFF; CDR3 DNA: TGTGCCAGCAGTTATTTCGGTGGCGAGCAGTTCTTC
V gene: TRBV10-1; clone size: .; D gene: TRBD2; J gene: TRBJ2-1; CDR3 protein: CASSDVGLSYNEQFF; CDR3 DNA: TGCGCCAGCAGTGACGTGGGACTATCCTACAATGAGCAGTTCTTC
V gene: TRBV28; clone size: .; D gene: TRBD1; J gene: TRBJ2-5; CDR3 protein: CASFPRGQVEGTQYF; CDR3 DNA: TGTGCCAGCTTCCCACGGGGACAGGTCGAGGGGACCCAGTACTTC
V gene: TRBV7-8; clone size: few; D gene: .; J gene: TRBJ1-5; CDR3 protein: CASSDWAASGQPQHF; CDR3 DNA: TGTGCCAGCAGCGATTGGGCGGCATCCGGACAGCCCCAGCATTTT
V gene: TRBV6-6; clone size: .; D gene: .; J gene: TRBJ2-7; CDR3 protein: CAIGSGGTGTKYF; CDR3 DNA: TGTGCCATAGGGTCAGGTGGTACGGGTACTAAGTACTTC
V gene: TRBV7-3; clone size: .; D gene: .; J gene: TRBJ2-1; CDR3 protein: CASSSTWASNEQFF; CDR3 DNA: TGTGCCAGCAGCTCCACCTGGGCCAGCAATGAGCAGTTCTTC
V gene: TRBV10-1; clone size: few; D gene: .; J gene: TRBJ1-5; CDR3 protein: CASSIGGNQPQHF; CDR3 DNA: TGCGCCAGCAGCATAGGGGGTAATCAGCCCCAGCATTTT
V gene: TRBV6-5; clone size: .; D gene: TRBD2; J gene: TRBJ2-3; CDR3 protein: CATTGGSRADTQYF; CDR3 DNA: TGTGCCACCACCGGCGGGAGTAGGGCAGATACGCAGTATTTT
V gene: TRBV27; clone size: .; D gene: TRBD2; J gene: TRBJ2-1; CDR3 protein: CASRIYRLGLAGRLHNEQFF; CDR3 DNA: TGTGCCAGCAGAATATACCGACTCGGACTAGCGGGACGGTTGCACAATGAGCAGTTCTTC
V gene: TRBV2; clone size: once; D gene: .; J gene: TRBJ1-1; CDR3 protein: CASSARQMNTEAFF; CDR3 DNA: TGTGCCAGCAGTGCAAGACAGATGAACACTGAAGCTTTCTTT
V gene: TRBV28; clone size: .; D gene: .; J gene: TRBJ1-5; CDR3 protein: CASSLDSQPQHF; CDR3 DNA: TGTGCCAGCAGCTTGGACAGTCAGCCCCAGCATTTT
V gene: TRBV28; clone size: few; D gene: .; J gene: TRBJ1-2; CDR3 protein: CATSGGHYGYTF; CDR3 DNA: TGTGCCACCTCGGGCGGTCACTATGGCTACACCTTC
V gene: TRBV13; clone size: once; D gene: .; J gene: TRBJ1-1; CDR3 protein: CASSSDTENTEAFF; CDR3 DNA: TGTGCCAGCAGCTCGGACACTGAGAACACTGAAGCTTTCTTT
V gene: TRBV25-1; clone size: few; D gene: .; J gene: TRBJ2-6; CDR3 protein: CASNVGVGANVLTF; CDR3 DNA: TGTGCCAGCAATGTCGGAGTAGGGGCCAACGTCCTGACTTTC
V gene: TRBV18; clone size: .; D gene: TRBD1; J gene: TRBJ1-1; CDR3 protein: CASSLGTGLKGHTEAFF; CDR3 DNA: TGTGCCAGCTCACTTGGGACAGGACTAAAGGGGCACACTGAAGCTTTCTTT
V gene: TRBV11-3; clone size: .; D gene: .; J gene: TRBJ2-1; CDR3 protein: CASSPGQYLNEQFF; CDR3 DNA: TGTGCCAGCAGCCCTGGACAGTACCTCAATGAGCAGTTCTTC
V gene: TRBV11-3; clone size: .; D gene: .; J gene: TRBJ2-1; CDR3 protein: CASSSPTHEQFF; CDR3 DNA: TGTGCCAGCAGTTCCCCCACCCATGAGCAGTTCTTC
V gene: TRBV10-3; clone size: .; D gene: .; J gene: TRBJ2-4; CDR3 protein: CATREGAGNIQYF; CDR3 DNA: TGTGCCACACGTGAGGGCGCGGGGAACATTCAGTACTTC
V gene: TRBV27; clone size: .; D gene: TRBD1; J gene: TRBJ1-3; CDR3 protein: CASGHQGAGGGNTIYF; CDR3 DNA: TGTGCCAGCGGACACCAGGGGGCAGGAGGTGGAAACACCATATATTTT
V gene: TRBV9; clone size: once; D gene: TRBD2; J gene: TRBJ2-7; CDR3 protein: CASSVGSSGNSYEQYF; CDR3 DNA: TGTGCCAGCAGCGTAGGGTCTAGCGGGAACTCCTACGAGCAGTACTTC
V gene: TRBV29-1; clone size: .; D gene: .; J gene: TRBJ2-7; CDR3 protein: CSVQTRSNNEQYF; CDR3 DNA: TGCAGCGTCCAGACTCGCTCCAACAACGAGCAGTACTTC
V gene: TRBV11-2; clone size: .; D gene: .; J gene: TRBJ1-2; CDR3 protein: CASSLEGYGYTF; CDR3 DNA: TGTGCCAGCAGCTTGGAGGGATATGGCTACACCTTC
V gene: TRBV9; clone size: once; D gene: TRBD2; J gene: TRBJ2-5; CDR3 protein: CASSAFGGGYVSETQYF; CDR3 DNA: TGTGCCAGCAGCGCTTTCGGGGGAGGGTACGTTTCCGAGACCCAGTACTTC
V gene: TRBV5-1; clone size: .; D gene: .; J gene: TRBJ2-7; CDR3 protein: CASSLVAGAAYEQYF; CDR3 DNA: TGCGCCAGCAGCTTGGTGGCAGGGGCGGCCTACGAGCAGTACTTC
V gene: TRBV29-1; clone size: once; D gene: TRBD2; J gene: TRBJ2-7; CDR3 protein: CSVEDRSGTSGYEQYF; CDR3 DNA: TGCAGCGTTGAAGATCGGAGTGGGACTAGCGGCTACGAGCAGTACTTC